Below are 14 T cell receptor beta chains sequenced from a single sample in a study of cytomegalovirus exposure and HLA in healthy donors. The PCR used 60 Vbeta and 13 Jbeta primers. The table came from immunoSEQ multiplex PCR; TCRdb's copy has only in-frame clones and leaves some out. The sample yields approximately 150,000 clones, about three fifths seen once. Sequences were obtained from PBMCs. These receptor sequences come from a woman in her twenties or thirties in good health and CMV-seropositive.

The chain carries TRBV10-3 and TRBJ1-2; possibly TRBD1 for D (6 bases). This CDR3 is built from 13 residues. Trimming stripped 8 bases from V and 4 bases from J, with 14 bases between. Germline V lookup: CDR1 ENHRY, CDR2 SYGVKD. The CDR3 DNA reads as TGTGCCATCCCGAGACAGGACCTCTATGGCTACACCTTC. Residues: CAIPRQDLYGYTF.

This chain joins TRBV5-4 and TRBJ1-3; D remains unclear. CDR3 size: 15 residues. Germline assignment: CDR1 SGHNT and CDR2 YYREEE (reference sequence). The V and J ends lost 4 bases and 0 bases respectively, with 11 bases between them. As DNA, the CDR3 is TGTGCCAGCAGCGTGGACTTCTTCTCTGGAAACACCATATATTTT. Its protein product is CASSVDFFSGNTIYF.

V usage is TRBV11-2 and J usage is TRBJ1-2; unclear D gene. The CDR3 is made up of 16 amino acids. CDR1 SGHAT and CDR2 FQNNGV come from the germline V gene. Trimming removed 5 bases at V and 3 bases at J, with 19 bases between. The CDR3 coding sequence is TGTGCCAGCAGCCCCGCCTTCATGGTACGGTACTATGGCTACACCTTC. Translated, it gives CASSPAFMVRYYGYTF. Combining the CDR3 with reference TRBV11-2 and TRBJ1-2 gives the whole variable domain EAGVAQSPRYKIIEKRQSVAFWCNPISGHATLYWYQQILGQGPKLLIQFQNNGVVDDSQLPKDRFSAERLKGVDSTLKIQPAKLEDSAVYLCASSPAFMVRYYGYTFGSGTRLTVV.

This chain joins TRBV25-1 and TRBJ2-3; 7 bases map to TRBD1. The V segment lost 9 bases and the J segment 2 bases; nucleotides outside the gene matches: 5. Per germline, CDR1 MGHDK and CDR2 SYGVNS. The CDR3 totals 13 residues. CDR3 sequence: CASRGQATDTQYF. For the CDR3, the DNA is TGTGCCAGTAGAGGACAGGCCACAGATACGCAGTATTTT.

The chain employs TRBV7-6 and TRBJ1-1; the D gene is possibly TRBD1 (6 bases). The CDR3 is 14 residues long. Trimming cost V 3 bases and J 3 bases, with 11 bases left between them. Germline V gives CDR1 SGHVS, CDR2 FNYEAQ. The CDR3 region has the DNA TGTGCCAGCAGCTTCCGGGGGGCGGACACTGAAGCTTTCTTT. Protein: CASSFRGADTEAFF.

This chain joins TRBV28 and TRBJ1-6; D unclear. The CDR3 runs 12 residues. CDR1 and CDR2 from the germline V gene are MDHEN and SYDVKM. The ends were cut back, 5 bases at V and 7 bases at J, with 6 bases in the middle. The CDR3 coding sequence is TGTGCCAGCAGTCCTCTAAATTCACCCCTCCACTTT. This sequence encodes CASSPLNSPLHF.

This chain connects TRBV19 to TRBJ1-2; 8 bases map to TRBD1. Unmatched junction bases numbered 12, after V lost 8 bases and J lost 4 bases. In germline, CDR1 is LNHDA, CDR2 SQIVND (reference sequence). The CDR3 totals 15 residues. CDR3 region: CASSLLRGQGYGYTF. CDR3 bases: TGTGCCAGTTCATTACTCAGGGGGCAGGGCTATGGCTACACCTTC. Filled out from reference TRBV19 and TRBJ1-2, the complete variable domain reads DGGITQSPKYLFRKEGQNVTLSCEQNLNHDAMYWYRQDPGQGLRLIYYSQIVNDFQKGDIAEGYSVSREKKESFPLTVTSAQKNPTAFYLCASSLLRGQGYGYTFGSGTRLTVV.

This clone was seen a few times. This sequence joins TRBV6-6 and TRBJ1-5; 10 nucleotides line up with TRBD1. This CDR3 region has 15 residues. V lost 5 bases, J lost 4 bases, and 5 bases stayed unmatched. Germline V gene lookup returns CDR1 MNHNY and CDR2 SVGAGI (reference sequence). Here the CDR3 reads CASSPDRGHNQPQHF. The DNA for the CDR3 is TGTGCCAGCAGTCCAGACAGGGGGCATAATCAGCCCCAGCATTTT.

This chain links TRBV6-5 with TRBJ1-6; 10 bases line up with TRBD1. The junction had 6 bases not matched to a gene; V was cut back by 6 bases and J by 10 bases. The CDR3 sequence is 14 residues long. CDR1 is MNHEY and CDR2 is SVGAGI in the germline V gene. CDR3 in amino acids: CASRRTGGGSPLHF. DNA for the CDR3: TGTGCCAGCAGGAGGACAGGGGGGGGATCACCCCTCCACTTT.

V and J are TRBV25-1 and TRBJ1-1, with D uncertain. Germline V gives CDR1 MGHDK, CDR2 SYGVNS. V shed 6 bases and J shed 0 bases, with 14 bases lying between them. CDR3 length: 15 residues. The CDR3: CASSPWRSMNTEAFF. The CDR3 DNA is TGTGCCAGCAGCCCGTGGCGGAGCATGAACACTGAAGCTTTCTTT. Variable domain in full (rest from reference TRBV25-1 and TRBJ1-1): EADIYQTPRYLVIGTGKKITLECSQTMGHDKMYWYQQDPGMELHLIHYSYGVNSTEKGDLSSESTVSRIRTEHFPLTLESARPSHTSQYLCASSPWRSMNTEAFFGQGTRLTVV.

CDR3 bases: TGTGCCAGCCATGAGGAGAATGAAAAACTGTTTTTT. This sequence encodes CASHEENEKLFF. This sequence joins TRBV6-1 and TRBJ1-4; D is undetermined. CDR3 length: 12 residues. CDR1 MNHNS and CDR2 SASEGT come from the germline V gene. Trimming cost V 8 bases and J 5 bases, with 9 bases left between them.

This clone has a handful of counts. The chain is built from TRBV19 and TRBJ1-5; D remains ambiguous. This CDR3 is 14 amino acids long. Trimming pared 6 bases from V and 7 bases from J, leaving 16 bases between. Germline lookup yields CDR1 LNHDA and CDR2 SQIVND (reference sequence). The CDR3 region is CASSLYTIRQPQHF. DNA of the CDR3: TGTGCCAGTAGCCTCTATACGATCCGGCAGCCCCAGCATTTT.

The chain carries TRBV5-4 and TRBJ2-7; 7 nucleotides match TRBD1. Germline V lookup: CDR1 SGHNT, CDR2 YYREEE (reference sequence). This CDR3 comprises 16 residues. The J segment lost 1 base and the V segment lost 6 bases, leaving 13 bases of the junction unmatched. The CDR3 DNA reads TGTGCCAGCACCCCGGGCCCCGGGACAGATTCCTACGAGCAGTACTTC. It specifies CASTPGPGTDSYEQYF.

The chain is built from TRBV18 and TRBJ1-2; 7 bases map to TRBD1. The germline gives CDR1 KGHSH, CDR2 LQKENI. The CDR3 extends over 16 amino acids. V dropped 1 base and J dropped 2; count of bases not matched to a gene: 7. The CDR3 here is CASSPLNTGVNYGYTF. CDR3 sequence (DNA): TGTGCCAGCTCACCACTCAACACAGGGGTCAACTATGGCTACACCTTC.